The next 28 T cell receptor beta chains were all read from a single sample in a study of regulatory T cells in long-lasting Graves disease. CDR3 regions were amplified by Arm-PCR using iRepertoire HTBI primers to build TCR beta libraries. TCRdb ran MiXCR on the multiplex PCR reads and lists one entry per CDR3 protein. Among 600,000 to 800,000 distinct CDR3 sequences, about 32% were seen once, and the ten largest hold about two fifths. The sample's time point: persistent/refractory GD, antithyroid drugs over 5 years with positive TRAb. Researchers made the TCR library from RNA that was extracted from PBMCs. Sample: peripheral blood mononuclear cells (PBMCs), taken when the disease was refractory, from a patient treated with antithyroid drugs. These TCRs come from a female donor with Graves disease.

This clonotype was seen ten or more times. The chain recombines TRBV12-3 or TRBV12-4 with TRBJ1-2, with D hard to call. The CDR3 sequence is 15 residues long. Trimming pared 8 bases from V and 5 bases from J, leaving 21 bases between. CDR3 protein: CASRPPGPTIYGYTF. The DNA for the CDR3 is TGTGCCAGCCGACCGCCTGGTCCAACTATATATGGCTACACCTTC.

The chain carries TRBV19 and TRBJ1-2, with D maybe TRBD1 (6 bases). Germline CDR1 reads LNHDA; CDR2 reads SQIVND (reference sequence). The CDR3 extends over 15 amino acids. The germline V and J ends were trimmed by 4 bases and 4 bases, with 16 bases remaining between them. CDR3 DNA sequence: TGTGCCAGTAGTACAAACCGGGACATGGGCTATGGCTACACCTTC. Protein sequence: CASSTNRDMGYGYTF.

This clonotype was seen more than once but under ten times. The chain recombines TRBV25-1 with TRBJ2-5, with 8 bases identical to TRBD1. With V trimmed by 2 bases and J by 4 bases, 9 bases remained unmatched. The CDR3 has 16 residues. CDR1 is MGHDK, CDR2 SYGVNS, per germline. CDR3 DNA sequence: TGTGCCAGCAGTGAACCCCGGACAGGGCAGGGAGAGACCCAGTACTTC. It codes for CASSEPRTGQGETQYF. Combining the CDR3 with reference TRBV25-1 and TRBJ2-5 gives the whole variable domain EADIYQTPRYLVIGTGKKITLECSQTMGHDKMYWYQQDPGMELHLIHYSYGVNSTEKGDLSSESTVSRIRTEHFPLTLESARPSHTSQYLCASSEPRTGQGETQYFGPGTRLLVL.

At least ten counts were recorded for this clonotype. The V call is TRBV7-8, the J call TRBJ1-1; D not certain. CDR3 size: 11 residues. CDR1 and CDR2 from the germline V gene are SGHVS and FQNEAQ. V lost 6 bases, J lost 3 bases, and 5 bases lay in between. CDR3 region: CASSWDTEAFF. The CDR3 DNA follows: TGTGCCAGCAGTTGGGACACTGAAGCTTTCTTT.

For the CDR3, the DNA is TGTGCCAGCAGTGAAGAGGGTGAGGCTTTCTTT. Translating gives CASSEEGEAFF. The chain employs TRBV2 and TRBJ1-1; D is unclear. Germline V gives CDR1 SNHLY, CDR2 FYNNEI. The CDR3 spans 11 residues. Trimming took 1 base from V and 11 from J, leaving 8 bases between them.

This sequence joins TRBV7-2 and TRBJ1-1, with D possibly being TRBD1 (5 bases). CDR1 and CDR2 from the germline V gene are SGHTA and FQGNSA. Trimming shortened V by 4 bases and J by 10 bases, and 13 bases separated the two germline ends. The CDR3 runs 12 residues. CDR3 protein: CASSSLGVVAFF. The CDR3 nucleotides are TGTGCCAGCAGCTCGCTAGGGGTAGTAGCTTTCTTT.

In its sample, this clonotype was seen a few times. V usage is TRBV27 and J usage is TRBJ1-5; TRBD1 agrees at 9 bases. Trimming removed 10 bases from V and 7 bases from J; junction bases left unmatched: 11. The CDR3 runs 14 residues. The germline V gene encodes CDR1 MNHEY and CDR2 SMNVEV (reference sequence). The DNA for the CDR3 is TGTGCCACCTCCAGAACAGGGGGCGAACAGCCCCAGCATTTT. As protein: CATSRTGGEQPQHF.

The CDR3 reads CASSVGTGGNSPLHF. DNA of the CDR3: TGTGCCAGCAGTGTGGGGACAGGGGGCAATTCACCCCTCCACTTT. V gene TRBV28 combines with J gene TRBJ1-6; 12 bases map to TRBD1. There are 15 residues in the CDR3. The germline gives CDR1 MDHEN, CDR2 SYDVKM. V was clipped by 5 bases and J by 7 bases; unmatched bases: 3.

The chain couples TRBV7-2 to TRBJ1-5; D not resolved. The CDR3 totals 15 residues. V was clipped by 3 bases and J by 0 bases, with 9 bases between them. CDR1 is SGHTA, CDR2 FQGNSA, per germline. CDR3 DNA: TGTGCCAGCAGCTTTTTCTCGGCTAGCAATCAGCCCCAGCATTTT. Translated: CASSFFSASNQPQHF.

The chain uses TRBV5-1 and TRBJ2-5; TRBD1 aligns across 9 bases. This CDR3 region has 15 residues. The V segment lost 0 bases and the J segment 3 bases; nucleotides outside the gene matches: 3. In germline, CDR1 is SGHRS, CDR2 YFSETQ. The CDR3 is CASSLGDREEETQYF. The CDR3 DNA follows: TGCGCCAGCAGCTTGGGGGACAGGGAAGAAGAGACCCAGTACTTC.

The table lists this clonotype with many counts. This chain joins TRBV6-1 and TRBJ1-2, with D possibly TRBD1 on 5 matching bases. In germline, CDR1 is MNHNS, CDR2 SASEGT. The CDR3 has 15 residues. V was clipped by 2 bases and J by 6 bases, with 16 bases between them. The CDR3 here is CASSERTGQTHGYTF. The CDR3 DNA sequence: TGTGCCAGCAGTGAAAGGACGGGGCAAACCCATGGCTACACCTTC.

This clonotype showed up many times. The CDR3 DNA sequence: TGTGCCAGCAGTTTATGGGGTAGCGGGAATATCAACGAGCAGTACTTC. Its protein is CASSLWGSGNINEQYF. The rearrangement links TRBV28 to TRBJ2-7; 8 nucleotides match TRBD2. The germline V gene encodes CDR1 MDHEN and CDR2 SYDVKM. The CDR3 contains 16 residues. V dropped 0 bases and J dropped 5; count of bases not matched to a gene: 9.

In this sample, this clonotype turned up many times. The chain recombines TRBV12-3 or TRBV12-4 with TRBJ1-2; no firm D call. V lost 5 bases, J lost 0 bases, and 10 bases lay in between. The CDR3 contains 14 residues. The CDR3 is CASSGRVSNYGYTF. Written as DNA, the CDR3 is TGTGCCAGCAGTGGAAGAGTTTCTAACTATGGCTACACCTTC.

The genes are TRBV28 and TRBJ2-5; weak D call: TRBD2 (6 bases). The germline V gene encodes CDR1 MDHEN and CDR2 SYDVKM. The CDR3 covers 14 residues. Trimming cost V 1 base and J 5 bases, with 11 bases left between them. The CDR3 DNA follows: TGTGCCAGCAGTTTATTAGCGGCGACGGAGACCCAGTACTTC. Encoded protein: CASSLLAATETQYF.

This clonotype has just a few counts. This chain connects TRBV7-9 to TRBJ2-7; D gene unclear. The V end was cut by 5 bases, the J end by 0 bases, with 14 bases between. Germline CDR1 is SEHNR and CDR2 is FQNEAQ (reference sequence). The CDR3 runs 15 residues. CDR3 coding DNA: TGTGCCAGCAGCAAATCAGACATCCTCTCCTACGAGCAGTACTTC. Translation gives CASSKSDILSYEQYF.

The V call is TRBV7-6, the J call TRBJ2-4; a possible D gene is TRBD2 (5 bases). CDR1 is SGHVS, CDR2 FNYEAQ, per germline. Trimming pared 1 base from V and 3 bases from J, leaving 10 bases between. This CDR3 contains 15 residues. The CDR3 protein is CASSLDGEGKNIQYF. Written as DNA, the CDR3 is TGTGCCAGCAGCTTAGACGGCGAGGGCAAAAACATTCAGTACTTC.

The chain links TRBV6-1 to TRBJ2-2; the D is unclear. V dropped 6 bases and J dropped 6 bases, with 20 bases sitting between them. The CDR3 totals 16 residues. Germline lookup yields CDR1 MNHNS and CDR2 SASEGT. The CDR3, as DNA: TGTGCCAGCAGGTCCGGACCCTCCACCACAGCCGGGGAGCTGTTTTTT. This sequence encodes CASRSGPSTTAGELFF.

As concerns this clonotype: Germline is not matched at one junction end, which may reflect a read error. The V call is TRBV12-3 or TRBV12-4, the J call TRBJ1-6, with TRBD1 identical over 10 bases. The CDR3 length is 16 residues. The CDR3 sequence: CASSSDRGGRHSPPHF. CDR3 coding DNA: TGTGCCAGCAGTTCGGACAGGGGGGGGAGGCATTCACCCCCCCACTTT.

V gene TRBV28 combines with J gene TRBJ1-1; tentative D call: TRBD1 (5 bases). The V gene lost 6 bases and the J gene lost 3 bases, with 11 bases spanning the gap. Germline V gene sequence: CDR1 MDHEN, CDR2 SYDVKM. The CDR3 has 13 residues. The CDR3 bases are TGTGCCAGCAGCCGAGGGGCGGACACTGAAGCTTTCTTT. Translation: CASSRGADTEAFF. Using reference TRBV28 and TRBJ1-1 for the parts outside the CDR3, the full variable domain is DVKVTQSSRYLVKRTGEKVFLECVQDMDHENMFWYRQDPGLGLRLIYFSYDVKMKEKGDIPEGYSVSREKKERFSLILESASTNQTSMYLCASSRGADTEAFFGQGTRLTVV.

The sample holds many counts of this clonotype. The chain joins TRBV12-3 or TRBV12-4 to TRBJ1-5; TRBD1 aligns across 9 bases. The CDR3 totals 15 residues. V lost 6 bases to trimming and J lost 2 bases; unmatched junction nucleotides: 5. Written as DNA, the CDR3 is TGTGCCAGCAGCTGGACAGGGGTTGGCAATCAGCCCCAGCATTTT. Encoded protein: CASSWTGVGNQPQHF.

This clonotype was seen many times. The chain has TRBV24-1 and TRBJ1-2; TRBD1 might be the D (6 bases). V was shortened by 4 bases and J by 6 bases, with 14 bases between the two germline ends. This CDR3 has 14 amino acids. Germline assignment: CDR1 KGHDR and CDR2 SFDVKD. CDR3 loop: CATSEPGTPDGYTF. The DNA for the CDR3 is TGTGCCACCAGTGAGCCCGGGACACCGGATGGCTACACCTTC.

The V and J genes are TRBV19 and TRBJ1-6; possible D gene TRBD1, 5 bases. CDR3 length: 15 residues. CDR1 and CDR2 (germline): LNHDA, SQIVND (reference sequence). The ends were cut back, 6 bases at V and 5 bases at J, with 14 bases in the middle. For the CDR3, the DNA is TGTGCCAGTAGCCGGGACCCCCTCGATAATTCACCCCTCCACTTT. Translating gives CASSRDPLDNSPLHF.

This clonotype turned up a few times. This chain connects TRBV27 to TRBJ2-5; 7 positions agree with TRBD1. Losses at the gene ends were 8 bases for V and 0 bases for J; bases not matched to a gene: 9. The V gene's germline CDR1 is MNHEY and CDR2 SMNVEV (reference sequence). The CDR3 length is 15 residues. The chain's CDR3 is CASLPGRGYQETQYF. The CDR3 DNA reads TGTGCCAGCCTGCCGGGCAGGGGGTACCAAGAGACCCAGTACTTC.

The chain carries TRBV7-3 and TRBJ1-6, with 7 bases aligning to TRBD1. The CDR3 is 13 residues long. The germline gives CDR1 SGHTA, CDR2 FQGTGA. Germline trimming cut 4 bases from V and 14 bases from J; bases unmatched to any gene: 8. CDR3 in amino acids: CASSSTRQGSLHF. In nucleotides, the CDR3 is TGTGCCAGCAGCTCCACCCGACAGGGATCCCTCCACTTT.

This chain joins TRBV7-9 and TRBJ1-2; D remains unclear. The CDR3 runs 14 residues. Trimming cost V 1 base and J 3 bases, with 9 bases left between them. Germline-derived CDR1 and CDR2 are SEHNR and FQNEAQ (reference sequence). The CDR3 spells CASSLEVGHYGYTF. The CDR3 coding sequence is TGTGCCAGCAGCTTAGAGGTGGGCCACTATGGCTACACCTTC.

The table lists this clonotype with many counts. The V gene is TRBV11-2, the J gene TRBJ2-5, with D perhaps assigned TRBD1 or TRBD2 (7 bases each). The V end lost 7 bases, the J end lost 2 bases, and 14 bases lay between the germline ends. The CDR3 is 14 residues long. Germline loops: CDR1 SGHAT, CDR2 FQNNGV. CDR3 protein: CASIPGGLQETQYF. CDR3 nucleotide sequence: TGTGCCAGCATCCCAGGGGGACTACAAGAGACCCAGTACTTC.

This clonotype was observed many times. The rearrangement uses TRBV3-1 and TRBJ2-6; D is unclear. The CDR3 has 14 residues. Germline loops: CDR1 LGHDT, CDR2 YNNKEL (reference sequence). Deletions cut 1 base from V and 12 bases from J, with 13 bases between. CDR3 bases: TGTGCCAGCAGCCAAGGGATACCGGACCCCGTCCTGACTTTC. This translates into CASSQGIPDPVLTF.

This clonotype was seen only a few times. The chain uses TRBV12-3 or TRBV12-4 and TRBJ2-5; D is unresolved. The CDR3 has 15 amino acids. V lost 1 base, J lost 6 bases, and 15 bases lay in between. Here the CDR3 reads CASSLGLPGVQTQYF. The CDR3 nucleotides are TGTGCCAGCAGTTTAGGGTTACCTGGGGTACAGACCCAGTACTTC.